The 18 T cell receptor beta chains listed next were all sequenced from one sample in a study of cytomegalovirus exposure and HLA in healthy donors. The PCR used 60 Vbeta and 13 Jbeta primers. TCRdb's table, derived via immunoSEQ multiplex PCR, lists solely in-frame clones and lacks some. The sample carries 150,000 to 200,000 clones, roughly four fifths recorded once. The specimen was PBMCs. The origin of the receptors is a man aged 25 to 45 in good health and CMV-seronegative.

The rearrangement links TRBV7-9 to TRBJ1-2, with 10 bases that match TRBD1. This CDR3 contains 17 residues. The ends lost 3 bases at V and 3 bases at J; junction bases unmatched: 10. Germline values: CDR1 SEHNR, CDR2 FQNEAQ (reference sequence). The CDR3 protein is CASSLRPSGTGDYGYTF. CDR3 in DNA: TGTGCCAGCAGCTTGAGGCCCTCCGGGACAGGGGACTATGGCTACACCTTC.

V and J are TRBV2 and TRBJ2-7, with 12 bases fitting TRBD2. The V gene end was trimmed by 8 bases and the J gene end by 5 bases; junction bases not matched to a gene: 4. Per the germline V gene, CDR1 is SNHLY and CDR2 is FYNNEI. The CDR3 covers 13 residues. As DNA, the CDR3 is TGTGCCAGCCTGACTAGCGGGAGAGACGAGCAGTACTTC. This encodes CASLTSGRDEQYF.

The chain carries TRBV27 and TRBJ1-1; D is unresolved. Germline V gene data show CDR1 as MNHEY and CDR2 as SMNVEV (reference sequence). This CDR3 spans 15 amino acids. V was trimmed by 6 bases and J by 1 base, leaving 15 bases between them. DNA of the CDR3: TGTGCCAGCAGCCTCCGGACTGCTGCGAACACTGAAGCTTTCTTT. It yields the protein CASSLRTAANTEAFF.

This chain connects TRBV5-8 to TRBJ1-6; the match to TRBD1 covers 10 bases. Germline assignment: CDR1 SGHTS and CDR2 YDEGEE. J lost 9 bases, V lost 2 bases, and 8 bases had no gene match. The CDR3 sequence is 16 residues long. The CDR3 loop is CASSFRGGQGSSPLHF. The CDR3 nucleotides are TGTGCCAGCAGCTTTAGGGGGGGACAGGGGAGTTCACCCCTCCACTTT.

This clone showed up just a few times. J is TRBJ1-1 and V is TRBV27, with D possibly being TRBD1 (6 bases). The CDR3 is 15 amino acids. V shed 2 bases and J shed 4 bases, with 14 bases lying between them. Germline CDR1 reads MNHEY; CDR2 reads SMNVEV (reference sequence). In DNA, the CDR3 is TGTGCCAGCAGTTTACAAACAGGGCCCGGCACTGAAGCTTTCTTT. Residues: CASSLQTGPGTEAFF.

This clone was counted only a few times. In the same sample, other DNA sequences code for this CDR3. The V call is TRBV19, the J call TRBJ1-1; maybe TRBD1 (6 bases). Germline assignment: CDR1 LNHDA and CDR2 SQIVND (reference sequence). The CDR3 sequence is 13 residues long. With 6 bases removed from V and 0 bases from J, the gap between germline ends came to 8 bases. In nucleotides, the CDR3 is TGTGCCAGTAGCACAGGGCTGAACACTGAAGCTTTCTTT. Its translation: CASSTGLNTEAFF.

This clone appeared once. The V call is TRBV7-9, the J call TRBJ1-1; no reliable D call. The CDR3 sequence is 14 residues long. V was cut by 5 bases and J by 4 bases, with 14 bases left in between. The germline CDR1 and CDR2 sequences are SEHNR and FQNEAQ (reference sequence). In nucleotides, the CDR3 is TGTGCCAGCAGCCCGATAGGAGGGATCACTGAAGCTTTCTTT. Translation: CASSPIGGITEAFF.

The chain joins TRBV25-1 to TRBJ2-7, with TRBD2 matching over 8 bases. V trimming: 1 base; J trimming: 1 base; junction bases outside the gene matches: 3. The germline gives CDR1 MGHDK, CDR2 SYGVNS. The CDR3 runs 15 residues. This CDR3 is CASSESSGRSYEQYF. The CDR3 nucleotides are TGTGCCAGCAGTGAATCCAGCGGGAGATCCTACGAGCAGTACTTC.

The chain links TRBV19 to TRBJ2-4, with D uncertain. Germline V CDR1 and CDR2: LNHDA, SQIVND (reference sequence). V was trimmed by 3 bases and J by 10 bases, leaving 10 bases between them. The length of the CDR3 is 12 residues. CDR3 DNA sequence: TGTGCCAGTAGTATGGGTCAGGTAATTCAGTACTTC. It specifies CASSMGQVIQYF. Drawing the rest from reference TRBV19 and TRBJ2-4, the complete variable domain is DGGITQSPKYLFRKEGQNVTLSCEQNLNHDAMYWYRQDPGQGLRLIYYSQIVNDFQKGDIAEGYSVSREKKESFPLTVTSAQKNPTAFYLCASSMGQVIQYFGAGTRLSVL.

The chain has TRBV29-1 and TRBJ1-1; perhaps TRBD1 as D (6 bases). This CDR3 has 12 residues. Germline CDR1 and CDR2: SQVTM and ANQGSEA. Trimming left V 7 bases short and J 5 bases short, with 14 bases between. CDR3: CSAYRAETEAFF. In DNA, the CDR3 is TGCAGCGCCTACAGGGCTGAAACTGAAGCTTTCTTT.

The chain is built from TRBV7-6 and TRBJ1-4; 8 positions agree with TRBD1. With 4 bases clipped from V and 7 bases from J, the junction kept 5 bases outside the gene matches. The CDR3 is made up of 14 amino acids. Germline CDR1 reads SGHVS; CDR2 reads FNYEAQ. The CDR3 coding sequence is TGTGCCAGCAGCTCCGGACAGGGAACTGAAAAACTGTTTTTT. Its protein product is CASSSGQGTEKLFF. The full variable domain, in which reference TRBV7-6 and TRBJ1-4 provide the parts outside the CDR3, is GAGVSQSPRYKVTKRGQDVALRCDPISGHVSLYWYRQALGQGPEFLTYFNYEAQQDKSGLPNDRFSAERPEGSISTLTIQRTEQRDSAMYRCASSSGQGTEKLFFGSGTQLSVL.

V gene TRBV9 combines with J gene TRBJ2-7; 8 nucleotides align to TRBD2. Per germline, CDR1 SGDLS and CDR2 YYNGEE. The CDR3 spans 14 residues. The ends lost 4 bases at V and 6 bases at J; junction bases unmatched: 9. In nucleotides, the CDR3 is TGTGCCAGCAGCCCGGGGGGGCTAGCGGCCGAGCAGTACTTC. It yields the protein CASSPGGLAAEQYF.

V usage is TRBV18 and J usage is TRBJ1-1; the D is unclear. This CDR3 comprises 16 residues. Deletions cut 2 bases from V and 0 bases from J, with 13 bases between. The V gene's germline CDR1 is KGHSH and CDR2 LQKENI. CDR3 coding DNA: TGTGCCAGCTCACCATCGAACGGTGTAATGAACACTGAAGCTTTCTTT. This codes for CASSPSNGVMNTEAFF.

This clone was seen only a few times. V usage is TRBV10-2 and J usage is TRBJ2-7, with TRBD2 identical over 7 bases. The CDR3 is 13 amino acids. V trimming: 4 bases; J trimming: 3 bases; junction bases outside the gene matches: 3. Germline CDR1 reads WSHSY; CDR2 reads SAAADI. In DNA form, the CDR3 reads TGCGCCAGCAGTGGACTAGCCGTCTACGAGCAGTACTTC. This encodes CASSGLAVYEQYF.

In this sample, this clone turned up a few times. The V and J genes are TRBV2 and TRBJ2-2, with D maybe TRBD1 (6 bases). CDR1 is SNHLY, CDR2 FYNNEI, per germline. Trimming stripped 2 bases from V and 6 bases from J, with 10 bases between. The CDR3 consists of 14 residues. CDR3 nucleotides: TGTGCCAGCAGTGAACAGGGGACGGCCGGGGAGCTGTTTTTT. Its translation: CASSEQGTAGELFF.

This clone came up once. The chain uses TRBV7-2 and TRBJ2-1, with TRBD2 identical over 11 bases. Germline CDR1 and CDR2: SGHTA and FQGNSA. V gave up 0 bases and J gave up 7 bases; unmatched junction bases: 5. CDR3 length: 16 amino acids. The chain's CDR3 is CASSLARGTSGNEQFF. CDR3 DNA: TGTGCCAGCAGCTTAGCGCGAGGGACTAGCGGAAATGAGCAGTTCTTC.

The rearrangement uses TRBV11-3 and TRBJ2-1; 7 bases line up with TRBD1. The germline gives CDR1 SGHNT, CDR2 YENEEA. J gave up 4 bases and V 3 bases, and 0 bases lay outside the gene matches. CDR3 length: 13 amino acids. The CDR3 sequence is CASSLGQYNEQFF. The CDR3 coding sequence is TGTGCCAGCAGCTTGGGACAGTACAATGAGCAGTTCTTC. The entire variable domain, with the rest obtained from reference TRBV11-3 and TRBJ2-1, is as follows: EAGVVQSPRYKIIEKKQPVAFWCNPISGHNTLYWYLQNLGQGPELLIRYENEEAVDDSQLPKDRFSAERLKGVDSTLKIQPAELGDSAVYLCASSLGQYNEQFFGPGTRLTVL.

This clone was detected a few times. The genes are TRBV5-1 and TRBJ2-5; D gene ambiguous. The CDR3 length is 16 residues. Germline loops: CDR1 SGHRS, CDR2 YFSETQ. Trimming cost V 0 bases and J 5 bases, with 17 bases left between them. CDR3 amino acids: CASSLAARPNTETQYF. In DNA, the CDR3 is TGCGCCAGCAGCTTGGCCGCGAGGCCCAATACGGAGACCCAGTACTTC.